The 15 T cell receptor beta chains below all came from one sample that was sequenced in a study of T cells in Graves' hyperthyroidism and ophthalmopathy. There were TCR beta CDR3 regions amplified from RNA transcripts. The primer set for the first-round RT-PCR of the TCR CDR3 was HTBI. One entry per CDR3 protein, called by TCRdb with MiXCR from the multiplex PCR reads. The sample contains hundreds of thousands of distinct CDR3 sequences, roughly a sixth of which appear only once. Input material: blood. These receptor sequences come from a woman aged 40 to 55 with Graves' ophthalmopathy.

The chain combines TRBV12-3 or TRBV12-4 with TRBJ2-1; 10 bases match TRBD2. This CDR3 contains 15 residues. V lost 5 bases, J lost 5 bases, and 6 bases stayed unmatched. CDR3 protein: CASSPSGSPDNEQFF. The CDR3, as DNA: TGTGCCAGCAGTCCTAGCGGGAGTCCGGACAATGAGCAGTTCTTC.

The V call is TRBV6-1, the J call TRBJ2-7; possibly TRBD1 for D (6 bases). The germline V gene encodes CDR1 MNHNS and CDR2 SASEGT. This CDR3 contains 14 residues. V dropped 6 bases and J dropped 5 bases, with 17 bases sitting between them. In DNA, the CDR3 is TGTGCCAGCAGCTCACTCACCCGACAGGACGAGCAGTACTTC. Amino acids: CASSSLTRQDEQYF.

J is TRBJ2-5 and V is TRBV7-9; 7 bases map to TRBD2. Germline CDR1 SEHNR, CDR2 FQNEAQ (reference sequence). Losses at the gene ends were 5 bases for V and 5 bases for J; bases not matched to a gene: 8. The CDR3 contains 14 residues. CDR3 region: CASSILAESETQYF. The CDR3 coding sequence is TGTGCCAGCAGCATTCTAGCGGAGTCGGAGACCCAGTACTTC. Variable domain in full (rest from reference TRBV7-9 and TRBJ2-5): DTGVSQNPRHKITKRGQNVTFRCDPISEHNRLYWYRQTLGQGPEFLTYFQNEAQLEKSRLLSDRFSAERPKGSFSTLEIQRTEQGDSAMYLCASSILAESETQYFGPGTRLLVL.

In this sample, this clonotype turned up many times. V and J are TRBV18 and TRBJ2-7; tentatively, D is TRBD2 (6 bases). Per germline, CDR1 KGHSH and CDR2 LQKENI. V lost 2 bases and J lost 7, with 15 bases in between. CDR3 length: 14 amino acids. This CDR3 reads CASSPIRETKEQYF. CDR3 bases: TGTGCCAGCTCACCAATACGGGAGACGAAAGAGCAGTACTTC.

The J gene is TRBJ2-2, the V gene TRBV7-9; 7 bases fit TRBD1. Germline CDR1 SEHNR, CDR2 FQNEAQ (reference sequence). Trimming removed 5 bases from V and 4 bases from J; junction bases left unmatched: 10. The CDR3 covers 16 residues. The CDR3 DNA follows: TGTGCCAGCAGCACGACCCCCTGGGACAGCACCGGGGAGCTGTTTTTT. It translates to CASSTTPWDSTGELFF.

This chain links TRBV29-1 with TRBJ2-2; D unresolved. The CDR3 spans 16 residues. CDR1 and CDR2 (germline): SQVTM, ANQGSEA. V dropped 6 bases and J dropped 0 bases, with 17 bases sitting between them. Here the CDR3 reads CSVTSARPSNTGELFF. The CDR3 coding sequence is TGCAGCGTCACCTCCGCGCGTCCGTCGAACACCGGGGAGCTGTTTTTT.

In its sample, this clonotype was seen many times. The rearrangement uses TRBV11-1 and TRBJ2-1, with TRBD2 matching over 9 bases. The V gene end was trimmed by 2 bases and the J gene end by 6 bases; junction bases not matched to a gene: 5. The CDR3 is 15 residues long. Germline V CDR1 and CDR2: SGHAT, FQDESV (reference sequence). The CDR3 loop is CASSLTLAGSNEQFF. The DNA of the CDR3 is TGTGCCAGCAGCTTAACCCTAGCGGGGTCCAATGAGCAGTTCTTC. The entire variable domain, with the rest obtained from reference TRBV11-1 and TRBJ2-1, is as follows: EAEVAQSPRYKITEKSQAVAFWCDPISGHATLYWYRQILGQGPELLVQFQDESVVDDSQLPKDRFSAERLKGVDSTLKIQPAELGDSAMYLCASSLTLAGSNEQFFGPGTRLTVL.

The chain links TRBV18 to TRBJ2-7; 7 bases fit TRBD1. The CDR3 runs to 16 residues. V gave up 3 bases and J gave up 2 bases; unmatched junction bases: 10. Germline V gene lookup returns CDR1 KGHSH and CDR2 LQKENI. Written as DNA, the CDR3 is TGTGCCAGCTCACCGCCTTTGAAGGGGGCCACCTACGAGCAGTACTTC. Translating it yields CASSPPLKGATYEQYF.

This rearrangement joins TRBV14 to TRBJ1-1, with unresolved D. V gave up 1 base and J gave up 1 base, with 10 bases separating them. The CDR3 contains 15 residues. Germline V CDR1 and CDR2: SGHDN, FVKESK. The CDR3 DNA is TGTGCCAGCAGCCAAGGGTCCATCTGGAACACTGAAGCTTTCTTT. Residues: CASSQGSIWNTEAFF.

This chain links TRBV6-2 or TRBV6-3 with TRBJ1-2, with 7 bases identical to TRBD1. The CDR3 is 15 amino acids. The germline V gene encodes CDR1 MNHEY and CDR2 SVGEGT. Trimming removed 2 bases from V and 3 bases from J; junction bases left unmatched: 6. The CDR3 region has the DNA TGTGCCAGCAGTTACACTACAGGGGACGACTATGGCTACACCTTC. It encodes CASSYTTGDDYGYTF.

At least ten counts were recorded for this clonotype. J is TRBJ2-1 and V is TRBV24-1, with 12 bases lining up with TRBD1. Unmatched junction bases numbered 5, after V lost 3 bases and J lost 6 bases. This CDR3 is 16 amino acids long. Germline values: CDR1 KGHDR, CDR2 SFDVKD. The DNA of the CDR3 is TGTGCCACCAGTGATCGGGACAGGGGGCCCGTCAATGAGCAGTTCTTC. Its protein product is CATSDRDRGPVNEQFF.

CDR3 residues: CASSSAGGNYNEQFF. In nucleotides, the CDR3 is TGTGCCAGCAGCTCAGCGGGGGGGAACTACAATGAGCAGTTCTTC. This chain connects TRBV13 to TRBJ2-1; 10 bases map to TRBD2. The CDR3 is 15 amino acids. The V gene end was trimmed by 4 bases and the J gene end by 3 bases; junction bases not matched to a gene: 3. Per the germline V gene, CDR1 is PRHDT and CDR2 is FYEKMQ (reference sequence).

The chain joins TRBV27 to TRBJ2-4; a possible D gene is TRBD1 (6 bases). V was clipped by 0 bases and J by 0 bases, with 21 bases between them. Germline loops: CDR1 MNHEY, CDR2 SMNVEV (reference sequence). This CDR3 is 20 amino acids long. The CDR3 is CASSLSVPGAPNLAKNIQYF. Written as DNA, the CDR3 is TGTGCCAGCAGTTTATCGGTACCAGGGGCCCCCAACCTAGCCAAAAACATTCAGTACTTC.

Only a few counts were recorded for this clonotype. The rearrangement links TRBV2 to TRBJ2-7; unclear D gene. Germline V lookup: CDR1 SNHLY, CDR2 FYNNEI. With 6 bases removed from V and 3 bases from J, the gap between germline ends came to 18 bases. CDR3 size: 15 residues. The CDR3 region is CASRNRQGDLYEQYF. The CDR3 region has the DNA TGTGCCAGCAGGAATAGGCAAGGCGATCTCTACGAGCAGTACTTC.

V gene TRBV5-1 combines with J gene TRBJ2-3; D is perhaps TRBD1 (7 bases). The V gene's germline CDR1 is SGHRS and CDR2 YFSETQ. The CDR3 covers 15 residues. V lost 5 bases to trimming and J lost 0 bases, with 13 bases between them. CDR3 in DNA: TGCGCCAGCAGTTCCCAGGGGGGAAGCACAGATACGCAGTATTTT. Amino acid sequence: CASSSQGGSTDTQYF.